This T cell receptor (beta chain) emerged from a study of blood T cells in healthy people across ages. Regarding the study as a whole: The long-lived group displayed more naive CD4+ cells, plus higher diversity, than the aged donors did.

Together with a sample-barcoded 5' primer, a J-beta primer mix was included in a second PCR lasting about 6 to 11 cycles. CDR3-containing paired-end reads numbering at least 3 million came from each sample. A single record per CDR3 protein comes from TCRdb applying MiXCR to the 5' RACE reads. The sample contains about 1.1 million distinct CDR3 sequences, more than 30% of which appear only once. V lost 8 bases to trimming and J lost 2 bases, with 13 bases between them. This CDR3 region has 14 residues. Per germline, CDR1 SGHTA and CDR2 FQGTGA. The sample holds a few counts of this clonotype. Antigen: not known.

This clonotype originated in a man aged 18 to 30 in good health. The chain links TRBV7-3 to TRBJ2-1, with a weak D call TRBD1 (6 bases). Sequences were obtained from blood. The CDR3 region is CASGMAGAYNEQFF. Written as DNA, the CDR3 is TGTGCCAGCGGAATGGCAGGGGCCTACAATGAGCAGTTCTTC.